This TCR beta chain was documented in a study of cytomegalovirus exposure and HLA in healthy donors. Notes on the study in general: Versus the approximately 670-donor mean, an Asian-associated ancestry cluster reportedly showed fewer N-insertions in a later analysis. Being productive about 87% or about 30% of the time was typical of most TCR beta V segments in an earlier analysis. Some V segments could not be told apart, so they were left out, TRBV6-2 and TRBV6-3 among them.

Those who donated were healthy bone marrow donors. The CDR3 totals 12 residues. CDR1 and CDR2 (germline): LNHDA, SQIVND (reference sequence). V lost 6 bases to trimming and J lost 12 bases, with 15 bases between them. The PCR had 60 Vbeta and 13 Jbeta primers. The repertoire was sequenced with immunoSEQ multiplex PCR; TCRdb's copy has only in-frame clones and lacks some. The sample yields about 190,000 clones, 75% to 90% seen once. To note about this clone: Its antigen is not identified.

This sequence joins TRBV19 and TRBJ2-1; possibly TRBD2 for D (5 bases). This receptor was taken from a man between 35 and 55 years old in good health and CMV-seropositive. Material: PBMCs. As DNA, the CDR3 is TGTGCCAGTAGAACGGGCCGTGAGGGGCAGTTCTTC. Residues: CASRTGREGQFF.